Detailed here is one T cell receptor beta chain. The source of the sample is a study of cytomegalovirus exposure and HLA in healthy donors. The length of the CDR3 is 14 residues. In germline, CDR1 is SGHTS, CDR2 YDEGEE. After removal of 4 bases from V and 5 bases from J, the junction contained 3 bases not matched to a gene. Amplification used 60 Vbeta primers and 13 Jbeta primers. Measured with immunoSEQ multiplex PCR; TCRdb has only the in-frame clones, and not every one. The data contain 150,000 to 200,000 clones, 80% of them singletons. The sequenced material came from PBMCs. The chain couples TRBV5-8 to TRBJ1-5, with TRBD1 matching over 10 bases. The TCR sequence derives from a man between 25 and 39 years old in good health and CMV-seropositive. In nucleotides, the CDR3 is TGTGCCAGCAGCCCAGGACAGGGGGATCAGCCCCAGCATTTT. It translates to CASSPGQGDQPQHF.